This TCR beta chain was documented in a study of Graves' ophthalmopathy and Graves' hyperthyroidism. The length of the CDR3 is 15 residues. Trimming stripped 3 bases from V and 1 base from J, with 14 bases between. Germline CDR1 and CDR2: DFQATT and SNEGSKA (reference sequence). This clonotype was observed many times. Scientists amplified the TCR beta CDR3 regions from RNA transcripts. In the first round, RT-PCR was carried out with HTBI primers, and a multiplex PCR formed the second round. TCRdb processed the multiplex PCR reads anew with MiXCR; each CDR3 protein has one entry. Of more than 45,000 distinct CDR3 sequences detected, about 50% appear once; the ten largest clones hold 23%.

The material sequenced was peripheral blood. This clonotype originated in an adult man with Graves' ophthalmopathy. The chain joins TRBV20-1 to TRBJ2-3; no definite D call. CDR3 nucleotide sequence: TGCAGTGCTAGGGGGTTGGGTGAAGGCACAGATACGCAGTATTTT. This sequence encodes CSARGLGEGTDTQYF.